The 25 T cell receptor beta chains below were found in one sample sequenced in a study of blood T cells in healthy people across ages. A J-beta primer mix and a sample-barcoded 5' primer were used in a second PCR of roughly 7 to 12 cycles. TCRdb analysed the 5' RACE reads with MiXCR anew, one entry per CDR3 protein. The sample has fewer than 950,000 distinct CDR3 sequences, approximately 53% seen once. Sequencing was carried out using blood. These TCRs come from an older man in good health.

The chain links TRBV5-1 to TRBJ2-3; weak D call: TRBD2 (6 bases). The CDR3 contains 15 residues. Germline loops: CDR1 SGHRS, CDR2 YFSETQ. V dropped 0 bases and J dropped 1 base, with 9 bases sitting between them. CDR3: CASSLVGLGTDTQYF. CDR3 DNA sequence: TGCGCCAGCAGCTTGGTGGGACTTGGCACAGATACGCAGTATTTT.

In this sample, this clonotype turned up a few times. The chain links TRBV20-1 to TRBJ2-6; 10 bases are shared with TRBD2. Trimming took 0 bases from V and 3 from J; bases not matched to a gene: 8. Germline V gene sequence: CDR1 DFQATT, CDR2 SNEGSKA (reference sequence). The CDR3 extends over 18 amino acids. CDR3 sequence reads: CSARDPSGRVNGANVLTF. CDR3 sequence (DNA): TGCAGTGCTAGAGACCCCAGCGGGAGGGTGAATGGGGCCAACGTCCTGACTTTC.

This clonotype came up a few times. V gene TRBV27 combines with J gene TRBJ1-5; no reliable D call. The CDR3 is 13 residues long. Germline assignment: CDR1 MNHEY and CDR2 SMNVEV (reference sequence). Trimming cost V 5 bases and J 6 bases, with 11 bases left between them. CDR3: CASSLSPTQPQHF. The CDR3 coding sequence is TGTGCCAGCAGTCTCTCGCCAACTCAGCCCCAGCATTTT.

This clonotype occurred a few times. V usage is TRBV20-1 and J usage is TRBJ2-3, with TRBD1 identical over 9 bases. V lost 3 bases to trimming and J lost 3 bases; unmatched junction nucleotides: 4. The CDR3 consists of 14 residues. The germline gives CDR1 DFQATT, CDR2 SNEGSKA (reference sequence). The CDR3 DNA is TGCAGTGCTAGGGGGACAGGGAGAACAGATACGCAGTATTTT. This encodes CSARGTGRTDTQYF.

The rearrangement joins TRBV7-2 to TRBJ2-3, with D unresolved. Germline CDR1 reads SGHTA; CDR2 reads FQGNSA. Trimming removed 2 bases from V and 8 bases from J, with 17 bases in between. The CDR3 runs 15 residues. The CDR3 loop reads CASSLRAVKGATQYF. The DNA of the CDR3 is TGTGCCAGCAGCTTAAGAGCCGTCAAGGGCGCTACGCAGTATTTT. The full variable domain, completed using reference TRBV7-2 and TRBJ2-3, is GAGVSQSPSNKVTEKGKDVELRCDPISGHTALYWYRQSLGQGLEFLIYFQGNSAPDKSGLPSDRFSAERTGGSVSTLTIQRTQQEDSAVYLCASSLRAVKGATQYFGPGTRLTVL.

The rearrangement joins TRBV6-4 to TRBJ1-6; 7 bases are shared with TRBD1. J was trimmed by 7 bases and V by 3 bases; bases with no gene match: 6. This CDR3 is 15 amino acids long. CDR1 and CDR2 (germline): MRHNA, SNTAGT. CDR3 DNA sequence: TGTGCCAGCAGTGAGGGACAGATTCCCAATTCACCCCTCCACTTT. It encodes CASSEGQIPNSPLHF.

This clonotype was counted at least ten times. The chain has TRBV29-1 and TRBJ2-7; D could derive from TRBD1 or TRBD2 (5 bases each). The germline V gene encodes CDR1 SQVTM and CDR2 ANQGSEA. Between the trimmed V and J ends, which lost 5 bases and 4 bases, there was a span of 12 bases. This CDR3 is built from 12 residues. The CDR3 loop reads CSVSRGGYEQYF. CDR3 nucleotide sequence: TGCAGCGTTTCTCGTGGGGGTTACGAGCAGTACTTC.

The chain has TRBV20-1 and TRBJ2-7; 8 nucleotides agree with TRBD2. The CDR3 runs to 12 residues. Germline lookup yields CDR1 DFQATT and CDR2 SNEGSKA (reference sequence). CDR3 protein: CSGTRDAGEQYF. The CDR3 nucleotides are TGCAGCGGGACTAGGGACGCGGGCGAGCAGTACTTC.

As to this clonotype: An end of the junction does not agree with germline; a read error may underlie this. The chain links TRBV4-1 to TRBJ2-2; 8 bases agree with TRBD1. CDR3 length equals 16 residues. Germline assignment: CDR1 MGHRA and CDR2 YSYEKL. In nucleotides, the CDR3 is TGCGCCAGCAGCCAAGGAGGACAGGGCGGCACCGGGAAGCTGTTTTTT. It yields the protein CASSQGGQGGTGKLFF.

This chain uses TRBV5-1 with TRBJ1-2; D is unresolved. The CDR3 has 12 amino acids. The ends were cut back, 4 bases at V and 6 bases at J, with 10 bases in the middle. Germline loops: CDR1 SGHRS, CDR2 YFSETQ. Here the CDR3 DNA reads TGCGCCAGCAGCCCCCCCTCAGATGGCTACACCTTC. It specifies CASSPPSDGYTF.

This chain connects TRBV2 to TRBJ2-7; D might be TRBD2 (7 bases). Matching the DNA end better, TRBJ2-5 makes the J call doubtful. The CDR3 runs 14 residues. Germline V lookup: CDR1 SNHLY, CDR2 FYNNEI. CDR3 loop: CASSEVRGPETQYF. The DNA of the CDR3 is TGTGCCAGCAGTGAAGTGCGGGGGCCAGAGACCCAGTACTTC.

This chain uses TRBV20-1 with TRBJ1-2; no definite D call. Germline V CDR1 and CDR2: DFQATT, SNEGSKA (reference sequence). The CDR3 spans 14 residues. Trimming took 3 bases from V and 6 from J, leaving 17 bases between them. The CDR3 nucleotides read TGCAGTGCTAGCTTGGACGCGGACCCAGATGGCTACACCTTC. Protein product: CSASLDADPDGYTF.

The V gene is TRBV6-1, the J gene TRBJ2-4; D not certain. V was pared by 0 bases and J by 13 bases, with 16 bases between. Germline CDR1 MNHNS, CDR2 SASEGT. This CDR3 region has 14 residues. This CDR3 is CASSEAGSTRIQYF. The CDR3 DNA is TGTGCCAGCAGTGAAGCGGGGTCCACTCGGATCCAGTACTTC.

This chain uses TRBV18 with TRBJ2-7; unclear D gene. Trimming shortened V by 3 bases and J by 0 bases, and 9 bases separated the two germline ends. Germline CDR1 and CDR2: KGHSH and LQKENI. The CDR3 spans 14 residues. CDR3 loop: CASSPTLNSYEQYF. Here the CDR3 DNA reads TGTGCCAGCTCACCGACCCTTAACTCCTACGAGCAGTACTTC.

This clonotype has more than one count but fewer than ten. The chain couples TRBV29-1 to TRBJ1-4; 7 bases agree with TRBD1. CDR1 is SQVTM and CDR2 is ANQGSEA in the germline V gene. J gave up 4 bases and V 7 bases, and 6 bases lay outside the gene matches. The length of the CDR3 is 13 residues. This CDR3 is CSARQGSNEKLFF. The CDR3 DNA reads TGCAGCGCTAGACAGGGAAGTAATGAAAAACTGTTTTTT.

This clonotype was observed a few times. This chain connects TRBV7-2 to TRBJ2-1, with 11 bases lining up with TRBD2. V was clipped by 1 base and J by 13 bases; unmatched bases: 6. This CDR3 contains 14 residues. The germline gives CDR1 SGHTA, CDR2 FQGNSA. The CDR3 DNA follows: TGTGCCAGCAGCTTAGGGACTAGCGGGCGCCAACAGTTCTTC. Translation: CASSLGTSGRQQFF.

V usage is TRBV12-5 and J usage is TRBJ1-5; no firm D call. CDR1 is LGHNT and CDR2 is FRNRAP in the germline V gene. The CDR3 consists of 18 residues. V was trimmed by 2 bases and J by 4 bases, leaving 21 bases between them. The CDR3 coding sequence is TGTGCTAGTGGTTTGCCCTTGGTACTTGCCTTCCTTAATCAGCCCCAGCATTTT. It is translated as CASGLPLVLAFLNQPQHF.

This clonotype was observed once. CDR3 in DNA: TGTGCCACCAGTGAACAGGGGATCGGCTATGGCTACACCTTC. Its protein is CATSEQGIGYGYTF. J is TRBJ1-2 and V is TRBV24-1; 7 bases map to TRBD1. Germline CDR1 KGHDR, CDR2 SFDVKD. After removal of 4 bases from V and 4 bases from J, the junction contained 5 bases not matched to a gene. The CDR3 has 14 residues.

In DNA, the CDR3 is TGCAGCGTTGGTAGGCGCGGGGGGTATGGCTACACCTTC. Translation: CSVGRRGGYGYTF. This rearrangement joins TRBV29-1 to TRBJ1-2; a possible D gene is TRBD1 (5 bases). V lost 4 bases to trimming and J lost 5 bases, with 14 bases between them. CDR1 is SQVTM, CDR2 ANQGSEA, per germline. This CDR3 region has 13 residues. The complete variable domain, with remaining parts taken from reference TRBV29-1 and TRBJ1-2, reads SAVISQKPSRDICQRGTSLTIQCQVDSQVTMMFWYRQQPGQSLTLIATANQGSEATYESGFVIDKFPISRPNLTFSTLTVSNMSPEDSSIYLCSVGRRGGYGYTFGSGTRLTVV.

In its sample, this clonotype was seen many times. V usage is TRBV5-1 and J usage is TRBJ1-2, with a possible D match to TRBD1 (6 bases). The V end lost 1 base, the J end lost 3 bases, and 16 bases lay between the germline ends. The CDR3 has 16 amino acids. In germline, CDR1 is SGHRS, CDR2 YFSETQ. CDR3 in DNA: TGCGCCAGCAGCTTGCTGGGGGGCCCAAAAGACTATGGCTACACCTTC. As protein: CASSLLGGPKDYGYTF.

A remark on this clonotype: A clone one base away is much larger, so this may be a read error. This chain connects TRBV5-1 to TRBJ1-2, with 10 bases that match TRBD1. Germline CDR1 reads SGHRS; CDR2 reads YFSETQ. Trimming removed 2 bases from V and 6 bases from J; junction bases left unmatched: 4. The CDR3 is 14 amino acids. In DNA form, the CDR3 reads TGCGCCAGCAGCTTTGCCGGGACAGGGGATGGCTACACCTTC. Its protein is CASSFAGTGDGYTF. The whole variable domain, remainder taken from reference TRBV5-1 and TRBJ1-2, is KAGVTQTPRYLIKTRGQQVTLSCSPISGHRSVSWYQQTPGQGLQFLFEYFSETQRNKGNFPGRFSGRQFSNSRSEMNVSTLELGDSALYLCASSFAGTGDGYTFGSGTRLTVV.

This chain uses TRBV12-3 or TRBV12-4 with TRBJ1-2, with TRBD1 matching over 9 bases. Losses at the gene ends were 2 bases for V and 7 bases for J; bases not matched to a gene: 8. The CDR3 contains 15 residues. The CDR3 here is CASSLIGTGIPGYTF. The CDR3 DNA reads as TGTGCCAGCAGTTTAATCGGGACAGGGATCCCTGGCTACACCTTC.

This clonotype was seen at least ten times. The CDR3 region has the DNA TGTGCCAGCAGCCAAGGGGGCTACGAGCAGTACTTC. It specifies CASSQGGYEQYF. This sequence joins TRBV3-1 and TRBJ2-7, with D unclear. The CDR3 is 12 residues long. CDR1 and CDR2 from the germline V gene are LGHDT and YNNKEL (reference sequence). V lost 1 base and J lost 3, with 4 bases in between.

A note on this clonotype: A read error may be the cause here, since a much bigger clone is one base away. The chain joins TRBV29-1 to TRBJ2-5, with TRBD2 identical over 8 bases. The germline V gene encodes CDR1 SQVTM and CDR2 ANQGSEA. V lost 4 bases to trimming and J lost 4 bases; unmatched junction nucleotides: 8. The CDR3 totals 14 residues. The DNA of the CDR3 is TGCAGCGTTGGGCCAGCGGGAGTGGGAGAGACCCAGTACTTC. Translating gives CSVGPAGVGETQYF.

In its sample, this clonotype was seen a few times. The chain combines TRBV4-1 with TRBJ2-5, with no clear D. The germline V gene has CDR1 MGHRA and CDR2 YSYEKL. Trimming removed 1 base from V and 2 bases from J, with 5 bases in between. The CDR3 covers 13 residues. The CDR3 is CASSQVTQETQYF. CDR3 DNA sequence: TGCGCCAGCAGCCAAGTTACACAAGAGACCCAGTACTTC.